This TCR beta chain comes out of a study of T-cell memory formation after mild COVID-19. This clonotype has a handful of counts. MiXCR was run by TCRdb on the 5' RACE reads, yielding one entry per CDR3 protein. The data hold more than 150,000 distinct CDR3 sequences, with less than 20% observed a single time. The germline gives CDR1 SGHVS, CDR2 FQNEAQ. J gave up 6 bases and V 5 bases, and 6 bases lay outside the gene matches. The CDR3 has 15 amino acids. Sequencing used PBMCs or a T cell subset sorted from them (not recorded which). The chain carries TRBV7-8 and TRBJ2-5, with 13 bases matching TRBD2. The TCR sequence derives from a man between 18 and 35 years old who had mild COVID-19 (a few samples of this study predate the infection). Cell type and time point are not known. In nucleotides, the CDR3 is TGTGCCAGCAGCGCCCGGGGACTAGCGGGACAGACCCAGTACTTC. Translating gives CASSARGLAGQTQYF.